The 27 T cell receptor beta chains presented below share a single source sample, sequenced in a study of blood T cell repertoires in COVID-19. Measured with immunoSEQ multiplex PCR; TCRdb has only the in-frame clones, and not every one. Here the sample spans 120,000 or so clones, over 75% being singletons. Sequences were obtained from peripheral blood. These receptors all come from a man in his thirties or forties with COVID-19, enrolled during active disease.

This chain joins TRBV5-8 and TRBJ2-1; TRBD2 matches at 9 bases. The CDR3 runs 16 residues. Per the germline V gene, CDR1 is SGHTS and CDR2 is YDEGEE. J lost 7 bases, V lost 0 bases, and 8 bases had no gene match. The CDR3 bases are TGTGCCAGCAGCTTGGTAGGAGCGGGAGGCGGGAATGAGCAGTTCTTC. Its protein product is CASSLVGAGGGNEQFF.

The DNA for the CDR3 is TGTGCTAGTAGCGAGAGCTCTGGAAACACCATATATTTT. It codes for CASSESSGNTIYF. V is TRBV12-5 and J is TRBJ1-3; D not certain. Germline V gene lookup returns CDR1 LGHNT and CDR2 FRNRAP. The CDR3 sequence is 13 residues long. V lost 8 bases, J lost 0 bases, and 8 bases lay in between. Full variable domain (missing parts from reference TRBV12-5 and TRBJ1-3): DARVTQTPRHKVTEMGQEVTMRCQPILGHNTVFWYRQTMMQGLELLAYFRNRAPLDDSGMPKDRFSAEMPDATLATLKIQPSEPRDSAVYFCASSESSGNTIYFGEGSWLTVV.

This chain joins TRBV5-4 and TRBJ2-2, with 14 bases lining up with TRBD2. From germline, CDR1 is SGHNT and CDR2 YYREEE (reference sequence). The CDR3 sequence is 17 residues long. V dropped 4 bases and J dropped 1; count of bases not matched to a gene: 3. The DNA for the CDR3 is TGTGCCAGCAGCCGGACTAGCGGGGGGCGGAACACCGGGGAGCTGTTTTTT. Protein product: CASSRTSGGRNTGELFF.

The rearrangement links TRBV6-1 to TRBJ2-7; tentative D call: TRBD2 (6 bases). This CDR3 has 16 residues. Per the germline V gene, CDR1 is MNHNS and CDR2 is SASEGT. V gave up 4 bases and J gave up 0 bases, with 16 bases separating them. The chain's CDR3 is CASSGPMEGLSYEQYF. CDR3 bases: TGTGCCAGCAGTGGGCCCATGGAGGGCCTCTCCTACGAGCAGTACTTC.

The V gene is TRBV6-2 or TRBV6-3, the J gene TRBJ2-1, with TRBD2 matching 13 bases. The CDR3 has 20 residues. Trimming removed 6 bases from V and 1 base from J; junction bases left unmatched: 15. CDR1 and CDR2 from the germline V gene are MNHEY and SVGEGT. CDR3 sequence: CASSRGLAGEGVRSYNEQFF. The CDR3 nucleotides read TGTGCCAGCAGCCGAGGACTAGCGGGAGAGGGCGTAAGGTCCTACAATGAGCAGTTCTTC.

J is TRBJ1-3 and V is TRBV6-6; TRBD1 agrees at 7 bases. The CDR3 spans 20 residues. With V trimmed by 6 bases and J by 0 bases, 20 bases remained unmatched. CDR1 is MNHNY and CDR2 is SVGAGI in the germline V gene (reference sequence). CDR3 loop: CASSRRRQGNPLFSGNTIYF. The CDR3 coding sequence is TGTGCCAGCAGCAGAAGGAGACAGGGAAACCCGTTATTCTCTGGAAACACCATATATTTT.

The chain uses TRBV10-1 and TRBJ2-2; 8 bases align to TRBD2. Germline values: CDR1 WNHNN, CDR2 SYGVQD (reference sequence). With 4 bases clipped from V and 5 bases from J, the junction kept 3 bases outside the gene matches. The CDR3 spans 14 residues. The CDR3 DNA sequence: TGCGCCAGCAGTGGGTTAGCGGGGACCGGGGAGCTGTTTTTT. This codes for CASSGLAGTGELFF.

The rearrangement links TRBV7-9 to TRBJ2-7, with 9 bases identical to TRBD1. The germline CDR1 and CDR2 sequences are SEHNR and FQNEAQ (reference sequence). V gave up 3 bases and J gave up 5 bases; unmatched junction bases: 8. The CDR3 covers 15 residues. The CDR3 reads CASSFRQGVENEQYF. CDR3 in DNA: TGTGCCAGCAGCTTTCGACAGGGGGTGGAGAACGAGCAGTACTTC.

Worth noting for this clone: At one boundary the junction diverges from the germline segment, which might be a read error. The genes are TRBV7-7 and TRBJ2-5; 11 bases match TRBD2. Germline values: CDR1 SSHAT, CDR2 FNYEAQ (reference sequence). The CDR3 loop spans 15 amino acids. DNA for the CDR3: TGTGCTAGCAGCTTAGCGGGGGGGCTCCAAGAGACCCAGTACTTC. Translated: CASSLAGGLQETQYF.

The J gene is TRBJ2-5, the V gene TRBV7-2; TRBD1 might be the D (6 bases). Trimming cost V 3 bases and J 1 base, with 12 bases left between them. The germline V gene has CDR1 SGHTA and CDR2 FQGNSA. The CDR3 runs 15 residues. The CDR3 DNA reads TGTGCCAGCAGCTTTAAGGCGGACAGCCAAGAGACCCAGTACTTC. It encodes CASSFKADSQETQYF.

This clone was seen a few times. The rearrangement joins TRBV9 to TRBJ2-7, with 10 bases fitting TRBD1. V trimming: 4 bases; J trimming: 3 bases; junction bases outside the gene matches: 4. Germline assignment: CDR1 SGDLS and CDR2 YYNGEE. CDR3 length: 14 residues. The CDR3, as DNA: TGTGCCAGCAGCCCGGACAGGGGGGGCTACGAGCAGTACTTC. Its translation is CASSPDRGGYEQYF.

V is TRBV14 and J is TRBJ1-6; D gene ambiguous. V was cut by 1 base and J by 13 bases, with 20 bases left in between. The CDR3 covers 16 residues. The germline V gene encodes CDR1 SGHDN and CDR2 FVKESK. The CDR3 coding sequence is TGTGCCAGCAGCCAAGCTAGTGGAAGGTCGGAGACGCCCCTCCACTTT. It codes for CASSQASGRSETPLHF.

The DNA for the CDR3 is TGTGCCAGCAGTTTAGCCGGGGGAGGGGAAAAACTGTTTTTT. As protein: CASSLAGGGEKLFF. This chain connects TRBV28 to TRBJ1-4; TRBD1 might be the D (5 bases). The germline gives CDR1 MDHEN, CDR2 SYDVKM. This CDR3 contains 14 residues. Between the trimmed V and J ends, which lost 2 bases and 8 bases, there was a span of 12 bases.

The gene calls are TRBV13 and TRBJ2-3; TRBD1 matches 8 bases. This CDR3 has 16 amino acids. The V segment lost 1 base and the J segment 4 bases; nucleotides outside the gene matches: 7. CDR1 and CDR2 from the germline V gene are PRHDT and FYEKMQ (reference sequence). CDR3 sequence: CASSLDWTGRPDTQYF. DNA of the CDR3: TGTGCCAGCAGCTTAGATTGGACAGGGAGGCCAGATACGCAGTATTTT.

V and J are TRBV4-3 and TRBJ1-1, with a weak D call TRBD1 (5 bases). The CDR3 has 15 amino acids. The V and J ends lost 0 bases and 5 bases respectively, with 13 bases between them. The germline V gene has CDR1 LGHNA and CDR2 YSLEER. CDR3 amino acids: CASSQDRAGWTEAFF. The CDR3 DNA sequence: TGCGCCAGCAGCCAAGATCGGGCAGGGTGGACTGAAGCTTTCTTT.

V usage is TRBV10-3 and J usage is TRBJ1-5; D call uncertain. Germline V lookup: CDR1 ENHRY, CDR2 SYGVKD. V shed 3 bases and J shed 4 bases, with 10 bases lying between them. This CDR3 comprises 14 residues. The CDR3 DNA sequence: TGTGCCATCAGTGAAACAGCCTTTAATCAGCCCCAGCATTTT. Translation gives CAISETAFNQPQHF.

The chain combines TRBV7-9 with TRBJ2-7; a weak D match, TRBD1 (6 bases). CDR3 size: 14 residues. From germline, CDR1 is SEHNR and CDR2 FQNEAQ (reference sequence). Trimming pared 5 bases from V and 0 bases from J, leaving 11 bases between. The CDR3 DNA reads as TGTGCCAGCAGCACTGACAGGAGCTCCTACGAGCAGTACTTC. Translation gives CASSTDRSSYEQYF.

This clone was detected once. The rearrangement joins TRBV9 to TRBJ1-4; D is perhaps TRBD1 (5 bases). Germline assignment: CDR1 SGDLS and CDR2 YYNGEE. The CDR3 consists of 15 residues. Between the trimmed V and J ends, which lost 3 bases and 8 bases, there was a span of 17 bases. The CDR3 region is CASSALHGGGEKLFF. The CDR3 DNA reads TGTGCCAGCAGCGCCCTACACGGTGGGGGGGAAAAACTGTTTTTT. The whole variable domain, filled in from reference TRBV9 and TRBJ1-4, reads DSGVTQTPKHLITATGQRVTLRCSPRSGDLSVYWYQQSLDQGLQFLIQYYNGEERAKGNILERFSAQQFPDLHSELNLSSLELGDSALYFCASSALHGGGEKLFFGSGTQLSVL.

The V gene is TRBV28, the J gene TRBJ1-5; 10 bases match TRBD1. V lost 9 bases to trimming and J lost 5 bases; unmatched junction nucleotides: 7. The germline CDR1 and CDR2 sequences are MDHEN and SYDVKM. This CDR3 region has 14 residues. CDR3 region: CASLSDRGDQPQHF. In DNA form, the CDR3 reads TGTGCCAGTCTCTCGGACAGGGGGGATCAGCCCCAGCATTTT. Supplemented by reference TRBV28 and TRBJ1-5, the full variable domain reads DVKVTQSSRYLVKRTGEKVFLECVQDMDHENMFWYRQDPGLGLRLIYFSYDVKMKEKGDIPEGYSVSREKKERFSLILESASTNQTSMYLCASLSDRGDQPQHFGDGTRLSIL.

V gene TRBV6-5 combines with J gene TRBJ2-1; D possibly corresponds to TRBD2 (6 bases). The germline CDR1 and CDR2 sequences are MNHEY and SVGAGI. The CDR3 extends over 14 amino acids. The V and J ends lost 8 bases and 9 bases respectively, with 20 bases between them. Here the CDR3 DNA reads TGTGCCAGCTCGCTGACCGTTGGGGGACTTGAGCAGTTCTTC. Translating gives CASSLTVGGLEQFF.

This chain joins TRBV5-5 and TRBJ2-5, with 8 bases identical to TRBD1. Germline V gives CDR1 SGHKS, CDR2 YYEKEE (reference sequence). The trim removed 0 bases at V and 13 bases at J, leaving 8 bases unmatched. The CDR3 is made up of 13 amino acids. DNA of the CDR3: TGTGCCAGCAGCTTGGGGCAGGGGGCGCAGGTGTACTTC. It is translated as CASSLGQGAQVYF.

The chain links TRBV27 to TRBJ1-5; D is possibly TRBD1 (5 bases). This CDR3 contains 16 residues. With 2 bases removed from V and 1 base from J, the gap between germline ends came to 12 bases. Germline CDR1 is MNHEY and CDR2 is SMNVEV (reference sequence). DNA for the CDR3: TGTGCCAGCAGTTTACAGGGAGGTGGGAGCAATCAGCCCCAGCATTTT. Its protein is CASSLQGGGSNQPQHF.

Only a few counts were recorded for this clone. The J gene is TRBJ2-5, the V gene TRBV7-3; D is perhaps TRBD1 (5 bases). In germline, CDR1 is SGHTA, CDR2 FQGTGA. The CDR3 runs to 13 residues. V was pared by 3 bases and J by 3 bases, with 8 bases between. CDR3 in DNA: TGTGCCAGCAGCTTTACCAGGGAAGAGACCCAGTACTTC. It is translated as CASSFTREETQYF. Supplemented by reference TRBV7-3 and TRBJ2-5, the full variable domain reads GAGVSQTPSNKVTEKGKYVELRCDPISGHTALYWYRQSLGQGPEFLIYFQGTGAADDSGLPNDRFFAVRPEGSVSTLKIQRTERGDSAVYLCASSFTREETQYFGPGTRLLVL.

V is TRBV19 and J is TRBJ1-1; unclear D gene. The CDR3 covers 14 residues. Germline CDR1 LNHDA, CDR2 SQIVND (reference sequence). Trimming took off 5 bases at V and 3 bases at J, with 13 bases between the two ends. The CDR3 loop reads CASSQDYRDTEAFF. For the CDR3, the DNA is TGTGCCAGTAGTCAGGATTATAGAGACACTGAAGCTTTCTTT.

In this sample, this clone turned up once. This sequence joins TRBV11-2 and TRBJ2-7; 9 bases align to TRBD2. This CDR3 has 15 amino acids. CDR1 is SGHAT, CDR2 FQNNGV, per germline. The trim removed 7 bases at V and 4 bases at J, leaving 11 bases unmatched. The CDR3 protein is CASTWERGEGYEQYF. Written as DNA, the CDR3 is TGTGCCAGCACCTGGGAGCGGGGGGAGGGGTACGAGCAGTACTTC.

The chain has TRBV13 and TRBJ1-1; the D is unclear. Deletions cut 5 bases from V and 6 bases from J, with 10 bases between. The CDR3 totals 12 residues. Germline CDR1 and CDR2: PRHDT and FYEKMQ (reference sequence). The CDR3 spells CASSPRPAEAFF. The CDR3 bases are TGTGCCAGCAGCCCCCGTCCGGCTGAAGCTTTCTTT.

This clone appeared a few times. The rearrangement links TRBV4-2 to TRBJ1-6; D is unresolved. Germline V lookup: CDR1 LGHNA, CDR2 YNFKEQ. This CDR3 comprises 13 residues. Trimming pared 0 bases from V and 8 bases from J, leaving 5 bases between. The CDR3 nucleotides are TGTGCCAGCAGCCAAGAGAGTGATTCACCCCTCCACTTT. Protein sequence: CASSQESDSPLHF.